This T cell receptor beta chain emerged from a study of circulating and synovial CD4+ cells in juvenile arthritis. Data came from immunoSEQ multiplex PCR; TCRdb stores just in-frame clones and leaves some out. Of fewer than 35,000 clones detected, roughly 95% appear once; the ten largest clones hold 0.15% to 0.2%. As to this clone: Its cognate antigen is unknown.

Study-wide points: CPL versus bulk CD4 samples: T cell genome counts differed by at least an order of magnitude. These blood cells shared more CDR3 sequences with synovium than bulk blood. Measured synovium overlap likely understates the true shared repertoire.

The CDR3 runs 14 residues. From germline, CDR1 is SGHAT and CDR2 FQNNGV. V lost 1 base to trimming and J lost 4 bases, with 10 bases between them. Donors were patients with active juvenile idiopathic arthritis. V usage is TRBV11-2 and J usage is TRBJ1-2, with a weak D call TRBD1 (6 bases). Sequencing was performed on CD4+ T cells from blood. The origin of this receptor is a human donor with juvenile idiopathic arthritis. CDR3 protein: CASSLGTDPYGYTF. The CDR3 region has the DNA TGTGCCAGCAGCTTAGGGACAGACCCCTATGGCTACACCTTC.